This is a list of T cell receptor beta chains from one sample in a study of T cell responses to AZD1222 COVID-19 vaccine. TCRdb keeps only in-frame clones here, not all; method: immunoSEQ multiplex PCR. This table holds 120,000 or so clones, about 87% found once. The specimen comprised peripheral blood, sampled on day 0 of AZD1222 vaccination. The receptors stem from an adult in good health. The CDR3 runs from the conserved cysteine through the conserved F or W. D genes are given only for firm matches. Rows give clone size only sometimes, using once, few, many, or a class for an expanded clone.

J,V,length,D,size,CDR3
TRBJ2-2,TRBV3-1/TRBV3-2,14,-,-,CASSPIVNTGELFF
TRBJ2-3,TRBV4-2,15,-,-,CASSSVRSSTDTQYF
TRBJ1-1,TRBV5-1,15,TRBD1,-,CASSLDSDRVDEAFF
TRBJ2-7,TRBV19,15,TRBD1,-,CASSPPGQGINEQYF
TRBJ2-5,TRBV28,14,-,-,CASSTGQGKKTQYF
TRBJ1-2,TRBV27,13,TRBD1,-,CASSGQGKGGYTF
TRBJ2-5,TRBV7-9,13,-,-,CASRRGQQETQYF
TRBJ1-5,TRBV18,16,TRBD1,-,CASSPPGTGDAQPQHF
TRBJ1-1,TRBV9,13,TRBD1,-,CASSTARGTEAFF
TRBJ1-2,TRBV6-5,13,-,-,CASSFGYHYGYTF
TRBJ1-1,TRBV2,16,-,few,CASSETNWKLNTEAFF
TRBJ1-6,TRBV7-2,14,-,once,CASSLRGANSPLHF
TRBJ2-3,TRBV27,14,-,few,CASSLSVEWDTQYF
TRBJ1-2,TRBV7-2,11,-,-,CASTFYHGYTF
TRBJ2-1,TRBV28,13,-,once,CASSFPPGDEQFF
TRBJ1-2,TRBV28,16,-,-,CASSGPRAGTYYGYTF